Sequencing of this T cell receptor (beta chain) was carried out in a study of cytomegalovirus exposure and HLA in healthy donors. Findings and limits, study-wide: About 87% or about 30% of the time was how often most TCR beta V segments were productive, according to an earlier analysis.

This CDR3 is built from 19 residues. Trimming left V 1 base short and J 1 base short, with 20 bases between. CDR1 and CDR2 from the germline V gene are SGHTA and FQGNSA. Amplification used 60 Vbeta primers and 13 Jbeta primers. Using immunoSEQ multiplex PCR, the repertoire was profiled, and TCRdb retains in-frame clones only, with some absent. This table holds 150,000 to 200,000 clones, roughly 85% found once. Despite likely unrecorded immune exposures, the donors were nominally healthy at the time of sampling. For this clone: Its cognate antigen is unknown.

This TCR came from a woman aged 40 to 55 in good health and CMV-seronegative. The sample consisted of PBMCs. The chain is built from TRBV7-2 and TRBJ2-4, with D tentatively TRBD1 (5 bases). Written as DNA, the CDR3 is TGTGCCAGCAGCTTAGGTCCCCGGGCAGGGCTTGAGGCCAAAAACATTCAGTACTTC. This codes for CASSLGPRAGLEAKNIQYF.